This T cell receptor (beta chain) was sequenced for a study of PD-1 blockade in classical Hodgkin lymphoma. The V and J ends lost 0 bases and 4 bases respectively, with 15 bases between them. There are 16 residues in the CDR3. CDR1 and CDR2 (germline): LGHNA, YSLEER. The time point was: newly diagnosed, previously untreated cHL patient sample. With magnetic negative selection, CD4+ T cells were purified from PBMCs that had been thawed. Researchers used newly diagnosed, untreated classical Hodgkin lymphoma PBMCs for comparison. As regards this clone: What it recognizes is unknown.

Study results and caveats: A reduction in baseline TCR diversity was reportedly seen in newly diagnosed patients relative to healthy donors. Sources of repertoire differences remain undefined, possibly disease activity or prior therapy.

Assay used: immunoSEQ multiplex PCR; TCRdb lists only in-frame clones, some missing. The sample holds 20,000 to 30,000 clones, less than 95% seen once. The source of this sequence is a human donor with classical Hodgkin lymphoma. Sequencing used CD4+ T cells from blood. The chain links TRBV4-3 to TRBJ1-2; D perhaps matches TRBD1 (5 bases). This chain's CDR3 is CASSQDLGAGVYGYTF. DNA for the CDR3: TGCGCCAGCAGCCAAGATCTCGGGGCCGGGGTCTATGGCTACACCTTC.